Each of the 32 T cell receptor beta chains below was sequenced from the same sample in a study of T cell responses to AZD1222 COVID-19 vaccine. The assay was immunoSEQ multiplex PCR, and TCRdb's table has in-frame clones only and misses some. The table has roughly 150,000 clones, about 89% seen once. The input for sequencing was peripheral blood, taken 28 days after the second AZD1222 dose. These receptors all stem from an adult who received the AZD1222 COVID-19 vaccine.

The rearrangement joins TRBV24-1 to TRBJ1-1, with 7 bases matching TRBD1. CDR3 length: 16 amino acids. Germline V lookup: CDR1 KGHDR, CDR2 SFDVKD. V gave up 2 bases and J gave up 1 base; unmatched junction bases: 6. CDR3 nucleotides: TGTGCCACCAGTGATTCCCGGACAGGACCGAACACTGAAGCTTTCTTT. Translated: CATSDSRTGPNTEAFF.

The chain recombines TRBV19 with TRBJ2-7; no reliable D call. V lost 7 bases to trimming and J lost 4 bases, with 11 bases between them. This CDR3 region has 12 residues. Germline CDR1 and CDR2: LNHDA and SQIVND (reference sequence). The CDR3 DNA sequence: TGTGCCAGTACGGAACGGATTTACGAGCAGTACTTC. Protein sequence: CASTERIYEQYF.

This chain uses TRBV6-1 with TRBJ2-7; tentative D call: TRBD2 (5 bases). The CDR3 covers 19 residues. Germline CDR1 is MNHNS and CDR2 is SASEGT. V gave up 1 base and J gave up 3 bases, with 25 bases separating them. CDR3 in amino acids: CASSEGNSLWELPHYEQYF. CDR3 sequence (DNA): TGTGCCAGCAGTGAAGGTAATAGCCTATGGGAGCTACCCCACTACGAGCAGTACTTC.

The chain couples TRBV7-2 to TRBJ2-2; TRBD2 matches 9 bases. Germline V CDR1 and CDR2: SGHTA, FQGNSA. Trimming removed 10 bases from V and 11 bases from J; junction bases left unmatched: 14. The CDR3 is 14 residues long. CDR3 amino acids: CATPVGGRGSELFF. The CDR3 DNA reads as TGTGCCACCCCCGTGGGCGGGAGGGGGTCCGAGCTGTTTTTT.

The chain carries TRBV6-1 and TRBJ1-5, with 10 bases matching TRBD1. Per germline, CDR1 MNHNS and CDR2 SASEGT. V shed 8 bases and J 6 bases; nucleotides not matched to a gene: 10. The CDR3 loop spans 15 amino acids. The CDR3 DNA follows: TGTGCCAGCGTCGCCCGGGACAGGGGCGGTCAGCCCCAGCATTTT. Amino acid sequence: CASVARDRGGQPQHF.

The J gene is TRBJ1-4, the V gene TRBV7-2; D not certain. This CDR3 contains 13 residues. The germline V and J ends were trimmed by 1 base and 8 bases, with 8 bases remaining between them. Germline V CDR1 and CDR2: SGHTA, FQGNSA. CDR3 nucleotide sequence: TGTGCCAGCAGCTTAGTGGGGAAAGAAAAACTGTTTTTT. Translated: CASSLVGKEKLFF.

The J gene is TRBJ2-2, the V gene TRBV24-1; 9 bases fit TRBD1. V dropped 0 bases and J dropped 0; count of bases not matched to a gene: 7. Looked up from germline, CDR1 is KGHDR and CDR2 is SFDVKD. CDR3 size: 19 residues. CDR3 in DNA: TGTGCCACCAGTGATTTGGGGGACAGGGTGGGGCCGAACACCGGGGAGCTGTTTTTT. This translates into CATSDLGDRVGPNTGELFF.

This chain joins TRBV5-1 and TRBJ2-5, with 9 bases lining up with TRBD2. The CDR3 is made up of 12 amino acids. V gave up 9 bases and J gave up 3 bases; unmatched junction bases: 3. Germline V gene lookup returns CDR1 SGHRS and CDR2 YFSETQ. CDR3 bases: TGCGCCACCGGACTAGCGAAAGAGACCCAGTACTTC. Translated, it gives CATGLAKETQYF.

This chain connects TRBV6-5 to TRBJ1-6, with TRBD1 matching 7 bases. The CDR3 has 15 amino acids. With 6 bases clipped from V and 7 bases from J, the junction kept 9 bases outside the gene matches. Per the germline V gene, CDR1 is MNHEY and CDR2 is SVGAGI. The CDR3 spells CASSQTTGVNSPLHF. For the CDR3, the DNA is TGTGCCAGCAGCCAAACCACAGGGGTGAATTCACCCCTCCACTTT.

On this clone itself: One end of the junction is discordant with germline, which a read error may explain. The CDR3 DNA reads TGCACCAGCGGTAGGGGTCAGAATCAGCCCCAGCATTTT. Translating it yields CTSGRGQNQPQHF. This sequence joins TRBV28 and TRBJ1-5; a possible D gene is TRBD1 (5 bases). CDR1 is MDHEN, CDR2 SYDVKM, per germline. This CDR3 has 13 amino acids. Full variable domain (rest looked up from reference TRBV28 and TRBJ1-5): DVKVTQSSRYLVKRTGEKVFLECVQDMDHENMFWYRQDPGLGLRLIYFSYDVKMKEKGDIPEGYSVSREKKERFSLILESASTNQTSMYLCTSGRGQNQPQHFGDGTRLSIL.

The chain couples TRBV2 to TRBJ1-5; 7 nucleotides align to TRBD1. The CDR3 covers 14 residues. Germline lookup yields CDR1 SNHLY and CDR2 FYNNEI. Trimming removed 4 bases from V and 1 base from J; junction bases left unmatched: 1. CDR3 bases: TGTGCCAGCAGTGGACAGGGAAGCAATCAGCCCCAGCATTTT. It translates to CASSGQGSNQPQHF.

The V call is TRBV9, the J call TRBJ2-2; TRBD2 agrees at 14 bases. CDR1 SGDLS and CDR2 YYNGEE come from the germline V gene. The CDR3 sequence is 20 residues long. Losses at the gene ends were 4 bases for V and 7 bases for J; bases not matched to a gene: 18. CDR3 in amino acids: CASSPGLAGVTGVGHGELFF. CDR3 DNA sequence: TGTGCCAGCAGCCCGGGACTAGCGGGAGTAACTGGGGTCGGGCACGGGGAGCTGTTTTTT. The complete variable domain, with remaining parts taken from reference TRBV9 and TRBJ2-2, reads DSGVTQTPKHLITATGQRVTLRCSPRSGDLSVYWYQQSLDQGLQFLIQYYNGEERAKGNILERFSAQQFPDLHSELNLSSLELGDSALYFCASSPGLAGVTGVGHGELFFGEGSRLTVL.

The chain is built from TRBV7-6 and TRBJ1-1; possibly TRBD1 for D (6 bases). CDR1 and CDR2 from the germline V gene are SGHVS and FNYEAQ. There are 17 residues in the CDR3. The V end was cut by 0 bases, the J end by 1 base, with 15 bases between. The chain's CDR3 is CASSLARDRRGNTEAFF. CDR3 bases: TGTGCCAGCAGCTTAGCCCGCGACAGGAGGGGGAACACTGAAGCTTTCTTT.

CDR3 DNA: TGTGCCATCAGGCAGTCAGGGGGCTTCTATGGCTACACCTTC. Translating gives CAIRQSGGFYGYTF. The rearrangement joins TRBV10-3 to TRBJ1-2; TRBD1 aligns across 8 bases. Germline V gene sequence: CDR1 ENHRY, CDR2 SYGVKD. V lost 6 bases, J lost 4 bases, and 7 bases stayed unmatched. The CDR3 has 14 amino acids.

This chain connects TRBV6-5 to TRBJ2-3, with TRBD1 matching 7 bases. The junction had 7 bases not matched to a gene; V was cut back by 7 bases and J by 3 bases. The germline gives CDR1 MNHEY, CDR2 SVGAGI. The CDR3 is 14 residues long. The CDR3 sequence is CASKTGLETDTQYF. CDR3 in DNA: TGTGCCAGCAAGACAGGGTTGGAAACAGATACGCAGTATTTT.

The chain has TRBV5-8 and TRBJ2-7; no clear D gene. The CDR3 consists of 12 residues. Trimming pared 1 base from V and 4 bases from J, leaving 6 bases between. The germline CDR1 and CDR2 sequences are SGHTS and YDEGEE. The CDR3 nucleotides are TGTGCCAGCAGCTTGACCATATACGAGCAGTACTTC. Translated, it gives CASSLTIYEQYF.

The genes are TRBV28 and TRBJ1-1; D might be TRBD1 (5 bases). Germline CDR1 reads MDHEN; CDR2 reads SYDVKM. CDR3 length: 12 residues. The V end was cut by 10 bases, the J end by 3 bases, with 12 bases between. CDR3: CATSGRHTEAFF. The CDR3 DNA follows: TGTGCCACCTCAGGGAGGCACACTGAAGCTTTCTTT.

This chain uses TRBV15 with TRBJ2-7; no clear D. Germline assignment: CDR1 LNHNV and CDR2 YYDKDF (reference sequence). The CDR3 consists of 13 residues. The V and J ends lost 0 bases and 6 bases respectively, with 9 bases between them. CDR3 nucleotide sequence: TGTGCCACCAGCAGAGATCCCGTACGCGAGCAGTACTTC. Its protein is CATSRDPVREQYF.

The CDR3 nucleotides read TGTGCCAGCAGTTTAGCTACAGGGGGTGCTAGCAATCAGCCCCAGCATTTT. This gives the protein CASSLATGGASNQPQHF. V usage is TRBV28 and J usage is TRBJ1-5, with TRBD1 identical over 8 bases. V was pared by 2 bases and J by 0 bases, with 6 bases of the junction left unmatched. The CDR3 extends over 17 amino acids. CDR1 and CDR2 (germline): MDHEN, SYDVKM. The variable domain in full, with the rest retrieved from reference TRBV28 and TRBJ1-5, is DVKVTQSSRYLVKRTGEKVFLECVQDMDHENMFWYRQDPGLGLRLIYFSYDVKMKEKGDIPEGYSVSREKKERFSLILESASTNQTSMYLCASSLATGGASNQPQHFGDGTRLSIL.

The chain combines TRBV7-3 with TRBJ2-5, with D possibly being TRBD1 or TRBD2 (5 bases each). The germline CDR1 and CDR2 sequences are SGHTA and FQGTGA. This CDR3 is built from 13 residues. With 2 bases removed from V and 5 bases from J, the gap between germline ends came to 9 bases. CDR3 sequence: CASSLGGFETQYF. The CDR3 nucleotides are TGTGCCAGCAGCTTAGGGGGTTTCGAGACCCAGTACTTC.

In DNA form, the CDR3 reads TGTGCCAGCAGCGTAGGAGTCTTGGAGGGGAGCTCCTACAATGAGCAGTTCTTC. Translation gives CASSVGVLEGSSYNEQFF. The chain uses TRBV9 and TRBJ2-1; weak D call: TRBD2 (6 bases). The CDR3 is made up of 18 amino acids. The germline V gene has CDR1 SGDLS and CDR2 YYNGEE. V was cut by 0 bases and J by 0 bases, with 16 bases left in between.

This clone occurred once. This sequence joins TRBV7-9 and TRBJ2-3; no clear D. V shed 2 bases and J shed 6 bases, with 12 bases lying between them. This CDR3 region has 14 residues. Germline CDR1 and CDR2: SEHNR and FQNEAQ (reference sequence). The DNA of the CDR3 is TGTGCCAGCAGCTTATTCCGGAGTGGGGATACGCAGTATTTT. It translates to CASSLFRSGDTQYF.

This clone was seen just once. This chain joins TRBV14 and TRBJ2-7; 7 positions match TRBD1. This CDR3 is built from 12 residues. The V gene's germline CDR1 is SGHDN and CDR2 FVKESK. The junction had 2 bases not matched to a gene; V was cut back by 5 bases and J by 4 bases. CDR3 residues: CASSSQGYEQYF. The CDR3, as DNA: TGTGCCAGCAGCTCACAGGGGTACGAGCAGTACTTC.

This chain links TRBV28 with TRBJ2-2; D is possibly TRBD2 (5 bases). Per the germline V gene, CDR1 is MDHEN and CDR2 is SYDVKM. The length of the CDR3 is 15 residues. V was cut by 3 bases and J by 1 base, with 9 bases left in between. The CDR3 reads CASSFSGRNTGELFF. CDR3 DNA sequence: TGTGCCAGCAGTTTTTCGGGAAGGAACACCGGGGAGCTGTTTTTT.

The chain has TRBV9 and TRBJ1-1; TRBD1 aligns across 8 bases. Trimming took 4 bases from V and 3 from J; bases not matched to a gene: 8. Per the germline V gene, CDR1 is SGDLS and CDR2 is YYNGEE. The CDR3 extends over 15 amino acids. CDR3 coding DNA: TGTGCCAGCAGCTCTGCAGGGGGCGCGGACACTGAAGCTTTCTTT. Translated, it gives CASSSAGGADTEAFF.

The chain carries TRBV13 and TRBJ1-1; D gene unclear. The germline gives CDR1 PRHDT, CDR2 FYEKMQ (reference sequence). The CDR3 totals 11 residues. V shed 1 base and J shed 8 bases, with 5 bases lying between them. CDR3 in amino acids: CASSLDGEAFF. The CDR3 DNA reads as TGTGCCAGCAGCTTAGATGGGGAAGCTTTCTTT.

The table lists this clone with a count of one. The chain has TRBV7-3 and TRBJ2-4, with TRBD1 identical over 12 bases. After removal of 0 bases from V and 5 bases from J, the junction contained 5 bases not matched to a gene. CDR3 length: 17 residues. The germline CDR1 and CDR2 sequences are SGHTA and FQGTGA. The CDR3 coding sequence is TGTGCCAGCAGCTTAACCGGGACAGGGGGCGCGCAAAACATTCAGTACTTC. As protein: CASSLTGTGGAQNIQYF.

This chain connects TRBV13 to TRBJ2-7; D not certain. CDR1 and CDR2 from the germline V gene are PRHDT and FYEKMQ (reference sequence). The CDR3 length is 12 residues. Trimming shortened V by 5 bases and J by 1 base, and 6 bases separated the two germline ends. The CDR3 region is CASSPNSYEQYF. The DNA of the CDR3 is TGTGCCAGCAGCCCCAATTCCTACGAGCAGTACTTC.

The gene calls are TRBV5-1 and TRBJ2-1; 8 bases fit TRBD2. Per germline, CDR1 SGHRS and CDR2 YFSETQ. Trimming took 1 base from V and 2 from J; bases not matched to a gene: 5. The CDR3 loop spans 16 amino acids. CDR3 nucleotides: TGCGCCAGCAGCTTGCGGCTAGCGGGTACCTACAATGAGCAGTTCTTC. It specifies CASSLRLAGTYNEQFF.

This clone came up once. V usage is TRBV14 and J usage is TRBJ2-7; D remains ambiguous. Trimming took off 5 bases at V and 2 bases at J, with 10 bases between the two ends. This CDR3 has 13 amino acids. Germline V lookup: CDR1 SGHDN, CDR2 FVKESK. CDR3 nucleotides: TGTGCCAGCAGCGCCCGTATCACCTACGAGCAGTACTTC. Translating gives CASSARITYEQYF.

The chain has TRBV29-1 and TRBJ1-5, with D possibly matching TRBD1 (6 bases). Germline V gives CDR1 SQVTM, CDR2 ANQGSEA. The CDR3 is 13 amino acids. CDR3 nucleotide sequence: TGCAGTGGGGAGGTGGGGGGCTGTCAGCCCCAGCATTTT. It codes for CSGEVGGCQPQHF.

The chain combines TRBV6-1 with TRBJ1-5, with D unresolved. Germline V gives CDR1 MNHNS, CDR2 SASEGT. The V end was cut by 2 bases, the J end by 2 bases, with 10 bases between. This CDR3 is 15 amino acids long. CDR3: CASSEQGWGNQPQHF. CDR3 in DNA: TGTGCCAGCAGTGAACAAGGGTGGGGCAATCAGCCCCAGCATTTT.